The 10 T cell receptor beta chains below all came from one sample that was sequenced in a study of T-cell memory formation after mild COVID-19. Each CDR3 protein is one row after TCRdb ran MiXCR on the 5' RACE reads. Of about 290,000 distinct CDR3 sequences listed, about a sixth are singletons. Input material: PBMCs or a T cell subset sorted from them (not recorded which). These receptors all stem from a man between 18 and 35 years old who had mild COVID-19 (a few samples of this study predate the infection). Cell type and time point are not known.

The genes are TRBV11-2 and TRBJ2-7; tentative D call: TRBD1 (5 bases). Germline loops: CDR1 SGHAT, CDR2 FQNNGV. The CDR3 extends over 17 amino acids. Trimming shortened V by 1 base and J by 5 bases, and 21 bases separated the two germline ends. The CDR3 spells CASSLGGLSMVFDEQYV. The CDR3 nucleotides read TGTGCCAGCAGCTTAGGGGGCCTGAGCATGGTGTTTGACGAGCAGTACGTC.

The chain uses TRBV7-8 and TRBJ1-2; possibly TRBD1 for D (5 bases). This CDR3 has 16 amino acids. Trimming shortened V by 3 bases and J by 7 bases, and 21 bases separated the two germline ends. Germline V gene data show CDR1 as SGHVS and CDR2 as FQNEAQ. The CDR3 spells CASSLRSGTDIPGYTF. The CDR3 nucleotides read TGTGCCAGCAGCTTGAGGTCCGGGACGGATATTCCTGGCTACACCTTC.

The J gene is TRBJ2-1, the V gene TRBV12-5, with TRBD2 identical over 8 bases. In germline, CDR1 is LGHNT, CDR2 FRNRAP. The CDR3 is 16 residues long. V shed 1 base, J shed 3 bases, and the junction held 5 bases outside the gene matches. CDR3 coding DNA: TGTGCTAGTGGTTTGGCCCCCGGGACTAGCTACAATGAGCAGTTCTTC. Its protein product is CASGLAPGTSYNEQFF. The variable domain in full, completed from reference TRBV12-5 and TRBJ2-1, reads DARVTQTPRHKVTEMGQEVTMRCQPILGHNTVFWYRQTMMQGLELLAYFRNRAPLDDSGMPKDRFSAEMPDATLATLKIQPSEPRDSAVYFCASGLAPGTSYNEQFFGPGTRLTVL.

The V gene is TRBV2, the J gene TRBJ2-2; D might be TRBD1 (6 bases). This CDR3 has 15 amino acids. Trimming removed 4 bases from V and 2 bases from J, with 11 bases in between. CDR1 SNHLY and CDR2 FYNNEI come from the germline V gene. In nucleotides, the CDR3 is TGTGCCAGCAGTGTCCAGGGGACAAACACCGGGGAGCTGTTTTTT. The encoded protein is CASSVQGTNTGELFF.

The CDR3 DNA follows: TGCGCCAGCAGCCAAGAAGGAGGGGGCCCCTACGAGCAGTACTTC. Translated, it gives CASSQEGGGPYEQYF. This chain connects TRBV4-1 to TRBJ2-7, with D possibly matching TRBD1 (7 bases). This CDR3 has 15 residues. Germline-derived CDR1 and CDR2 are MGHRA and YSYEKL. V was cut by 0 bases and J by 2 bases, with 11 bases left in between.

V gene TRBV6-5 combines with J gene TRBJ2-1; D is tentatively TRBD1 or TRBD2 (5 bases each). In germline, CDR1 is MNHEY, CDR2 SVGAGI. Trimming removed 5 bases at V and 9 bases at J, with 20 bases between. The length of the CDR3 is 15 residues. The CDR3 sequence: CASSHPSEYGAEQFF. The CDR3 DNA sequence: TGTGCCAGCAGTCACCCCTCTGAGTACGGGGCTGAGCAGTTCTTC.

This clonotype was counted at least ten times. V gene TRBV20-1 combines with J gene TRBJ2-3; D may be TRBD1 or TRBD2 (5 bases each). Germline CDR1 reads DFQATT; CDR2 reads SNEGSKA (reference sequence). CDR3 size: 16 residues. V lost 5 bases, J lost 4 bases, and 22 bases lay in between. CDR3 sequence: CSAAPGTSGGADTQYF. CDR3 nucleotide sequence: TGCAGTGCTGCACCAGGGACCTCCGGAGGCGCAGATACGCAGTATTTT.

V usage is TRBV20-1 and J usage is TRBJ2-3; D not resolved. Trimming took 0 bases from V and 0 from J, leaving 4 bases between them. CDR3 size: 13 residues. Germline CDR1 and CDR2: DFQATT and SNEGSKA (reference sequence). CDR3 region: CSAREGSTDTQYF. CDR3 DNA: TGCAGTGCTAGAGAGGGGAGCACAGATACGCAGTATTTT.

V and J are TRBV4-2 and TRBJ2-5, with D maybe TRBD2 (6 bases). V lost 8 bases to trimming and J lost 0 bases, with 13 bases between them. CDR1 is LGHNA and CDR2 is YNFKEQ in the germline V gene. The CDR3 extends over 14 amino acids. The CDR3 nucleotides are TGTGCCAGCGCCCCTAGCGAACACCAAGAGACCCAGTACTTC. Translation: CASAPSEHQETQYF.

In this sample, this clonotype turned up a few times. This rearrangement joins TRBV20-1 to TRBJ2-7, with 13 bases matching TRBD2. V was clipped by 6 bases and J by 4 bases; unmatched bases: 3. Germline lookup yields CDR1 DFQATT and CDR2 SNEGSKA (reference sequence). CDR3 length: 13 amino acids. The CDR3 nucleotides read TGCAGTGCCACGGGACTAGCGGGGTACGAGCAGTACGTC. It encodes CSATGLAGYEQYV.